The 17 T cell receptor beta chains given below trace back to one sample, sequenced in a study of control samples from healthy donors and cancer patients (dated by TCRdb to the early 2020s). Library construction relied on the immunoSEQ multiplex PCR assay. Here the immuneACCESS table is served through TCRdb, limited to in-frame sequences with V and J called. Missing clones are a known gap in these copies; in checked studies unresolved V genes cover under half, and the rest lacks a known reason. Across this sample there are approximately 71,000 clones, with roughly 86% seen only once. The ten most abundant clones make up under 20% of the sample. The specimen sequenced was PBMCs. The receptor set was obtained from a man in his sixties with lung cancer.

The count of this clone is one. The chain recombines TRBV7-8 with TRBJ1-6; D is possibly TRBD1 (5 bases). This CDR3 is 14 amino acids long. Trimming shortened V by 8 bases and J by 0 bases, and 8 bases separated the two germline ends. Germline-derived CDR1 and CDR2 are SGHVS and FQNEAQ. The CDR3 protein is CASGASSYNSPLHF. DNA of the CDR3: TGTGCCAGCGGGGCGAGCTCCTATAATTCACCCCTCCACTTT.

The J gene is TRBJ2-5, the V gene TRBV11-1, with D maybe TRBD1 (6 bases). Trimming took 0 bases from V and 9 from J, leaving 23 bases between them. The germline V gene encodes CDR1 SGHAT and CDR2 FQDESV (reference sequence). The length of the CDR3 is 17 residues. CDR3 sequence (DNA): TGTGCCAGCAGCTTAGCGACAGGAGTCCCAAGAGAAAGGGCCCAGTACTTC. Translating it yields CASSLATGVPRERAQYF.

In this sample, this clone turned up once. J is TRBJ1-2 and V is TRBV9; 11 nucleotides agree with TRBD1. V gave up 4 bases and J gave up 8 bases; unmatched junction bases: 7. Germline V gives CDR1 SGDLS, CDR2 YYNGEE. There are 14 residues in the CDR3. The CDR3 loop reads CASSSRTGGRGYTF. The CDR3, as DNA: TGTGCCAGCAGCTCTAGGACAGGGGGCAGGGGCTACACCTTC.

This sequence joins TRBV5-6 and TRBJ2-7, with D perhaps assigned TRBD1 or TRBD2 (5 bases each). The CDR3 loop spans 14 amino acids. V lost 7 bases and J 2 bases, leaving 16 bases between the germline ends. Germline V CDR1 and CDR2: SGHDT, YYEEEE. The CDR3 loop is CASWKWDETYEQYF. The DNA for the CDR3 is TGTGCCAGCTGGAAATGGGACGAAACCTACGAGCAGTACTTC.

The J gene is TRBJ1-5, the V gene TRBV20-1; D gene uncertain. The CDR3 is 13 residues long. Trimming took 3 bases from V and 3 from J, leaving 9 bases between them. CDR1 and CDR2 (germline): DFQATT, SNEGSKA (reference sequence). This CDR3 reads CSASEQYNQPQHF. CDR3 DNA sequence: TGCAGTGCTAGTGAACAGTACAATCAGCCCCAGCATTTT.

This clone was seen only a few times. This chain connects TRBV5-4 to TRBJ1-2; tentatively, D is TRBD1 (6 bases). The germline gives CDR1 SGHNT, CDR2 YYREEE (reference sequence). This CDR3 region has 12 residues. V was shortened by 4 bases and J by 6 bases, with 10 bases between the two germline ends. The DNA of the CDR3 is TGTGCCAGCAGCCCCGACAGGAATGGCTACACCTTC. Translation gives CASSPDRNGYTF. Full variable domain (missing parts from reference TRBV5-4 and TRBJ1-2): ETGVTQSPTHLIKTRGQQVTLRCSSQSGHNTVSWYQQALGQGPQFIFQYYREEENGRGNFPPRFSGLQFPNYSSELNVNALELDDSALYLCASSPDRNGYTFGSGTRLTVV.

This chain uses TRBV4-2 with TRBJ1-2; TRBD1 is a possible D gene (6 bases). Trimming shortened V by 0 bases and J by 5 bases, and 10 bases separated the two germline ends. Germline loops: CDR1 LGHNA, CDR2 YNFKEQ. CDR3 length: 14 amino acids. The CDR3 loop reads CASSQDRGMYGYTF. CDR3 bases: TGTGCCAGCAGCCAAGACAGGGGAATGTATGGCTACACCTTC.

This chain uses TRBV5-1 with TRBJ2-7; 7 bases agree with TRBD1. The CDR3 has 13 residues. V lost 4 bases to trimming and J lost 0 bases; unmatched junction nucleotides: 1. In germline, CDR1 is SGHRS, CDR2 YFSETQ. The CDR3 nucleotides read TGCGCCAGCAGCAGGACAGGCTCCTACGAGCAGTACGTC. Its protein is CASSRTGSYEQYV.

The DNA of the CDR3 is TGTGCCAGCAGTGAAGGATTGATCGGGGAAGAGACCCAGTACTTC. Amino acids: CASSEGLIGEETQYF. This chain connects TRBV25-1 to TRBJ2-5; D is perhaps TRBD2 (5 bases). Between the trimmed V and J ends, which lost 2 bases and 3 bases, there was a span of 13 bases. In germline, CDR1 is MGHDK, CDR2 SYGVNS. This CDR3 spans 15 amino acids. The variable domain in full, completed from reference TRBV25-1 and TRBJ2-5, reads EADIYQTPRYLVIGTGKKITLECSQTMGHDKMYWYQQDPGMELHLIHYSYGVNSTEKGDLSSESTVSRIRTEHFPLTLESARPSHTSQYLCASSEGLIGEETQYFGPGTRLLVL.

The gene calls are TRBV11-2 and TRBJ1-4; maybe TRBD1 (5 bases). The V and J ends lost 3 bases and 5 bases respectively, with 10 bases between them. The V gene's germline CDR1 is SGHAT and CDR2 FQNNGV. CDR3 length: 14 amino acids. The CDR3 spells CASSLGRLNEKLFF. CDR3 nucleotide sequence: TGTGCCAGCAGCTTGGGACGGTTGAATGAAAAACTGTTTTTT. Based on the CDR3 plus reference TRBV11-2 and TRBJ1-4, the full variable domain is EAGVAQSPRYKIIEKRQSVAFWCNPISGHATLYWYQQILGQGPKLLIQFQNNGVVDDSQLPKDRFSAERLKGVDSTLKIQPAKLEDSAVYLCASSLGRLNEKLFFGSGTQLSVL.

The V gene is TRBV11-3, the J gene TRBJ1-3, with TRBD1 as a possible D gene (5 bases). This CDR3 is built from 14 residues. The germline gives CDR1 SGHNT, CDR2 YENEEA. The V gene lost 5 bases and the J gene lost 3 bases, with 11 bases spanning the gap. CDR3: CASSNSGLGNTIYF. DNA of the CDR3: TGTGCCAGCAGCAATTCAGGGCTTGGAAACACCATATATTTT.

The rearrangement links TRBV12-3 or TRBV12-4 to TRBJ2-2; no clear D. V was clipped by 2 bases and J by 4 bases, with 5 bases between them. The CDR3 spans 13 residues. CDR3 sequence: CASSLQRTGELFF. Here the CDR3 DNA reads TGTGCCAGCAGTTTACAGCGCACCGGGGAGCTGTTTTTT.

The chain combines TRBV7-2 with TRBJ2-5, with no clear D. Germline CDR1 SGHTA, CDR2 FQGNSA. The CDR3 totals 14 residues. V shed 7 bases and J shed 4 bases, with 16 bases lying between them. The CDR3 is CASTPTLNSETQYF. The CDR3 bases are TGTGCCAGCACACCGACCCTGAACTCAGAGACCCAGTACTTC.

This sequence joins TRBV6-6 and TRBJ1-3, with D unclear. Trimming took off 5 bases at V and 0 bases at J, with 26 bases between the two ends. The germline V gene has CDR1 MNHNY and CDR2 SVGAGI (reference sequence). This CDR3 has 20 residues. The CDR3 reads CASSLRTLFWKGSSGNTIYF. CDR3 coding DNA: TGTGCCAGCAGTCTAAGGACCTTGTTCTGGAAAGGGAGCTCTGGAAACACCATATATTTT.

CDR3 sequence: CSVEPSWNTGELFF. The CDR3 coding sequence is TGCAGCGTTGAACCGTCCTGGAACACCGGGGAGCTGTTTTTT. The genes are TRBV29-1 and TRBJ2-2; D remains ambiguous. V was pared by 2 bases and J by 1 base, with 8 bases between. The CDR3 sequence is 14 residues long. Germline loops: CDR1 SQVTM, CDR2 ANQGSEA.

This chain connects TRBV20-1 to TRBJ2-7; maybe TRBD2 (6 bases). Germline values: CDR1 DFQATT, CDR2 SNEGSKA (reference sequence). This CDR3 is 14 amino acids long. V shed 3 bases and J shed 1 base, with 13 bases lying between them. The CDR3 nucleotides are TGCAGTGCTAGTAAAGGGACTTCATCCTACGAGCAGTACGTC. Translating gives CSASKGTSSYEQYV.

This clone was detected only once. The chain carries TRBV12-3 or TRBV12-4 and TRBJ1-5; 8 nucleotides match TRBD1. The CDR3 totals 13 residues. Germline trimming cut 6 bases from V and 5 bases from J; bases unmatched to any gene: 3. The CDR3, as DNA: TGTGCCAGCAGAGGACAGGGCTATCAGCCCCAGCATTTT. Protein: CASRGQGYQPQHF.